Many counts were recorded for the clone carrying this T cell receptor beta chain. This sample was taken from a study of T-cell reconstitution after alpha-beta-depleted transplantation in children. From germline, CDR1 is DFQATT and CDR2 SNEGSKA (reference sequence). Between the trimmed V and J ends, which lost 3 bases and 2 bases, there was a span of 14 bases. The CDR3 is made up of 14 amino acids. TCRbeta library preparation incorporated unique molecular identifiers. MiXCR, applied by TCRdb to the PCR reads, yields one record per CDR3 protein. The table has tens of thousands of distinct CDR3 sequences, more than 5.5% seen once; the top ten hold approximately 2.3%.

The starting material was PBMCs from the stem cell graft donor, obtained from the stem cell graft. The receptor's source is a human donor who donated a stem cell graft to a child with acute lymphoblastic leukemia. The chain joins TRBV20-1 to TRBJ2-7, with no clear D. CDR3 in amino acids: CSASMRGTTYEQYF. The CDR3 DNA sequence: TGCAGTGCTAGTATGCGCGGAACTACCTACGAGCAGTACTTC.